These T cell receptor beta chains were read from a single sample in a study of blood T cells in healthy people across ages. Using its own MiXCR run on the 5' RACE reads, TCRdb lists one record per CDR3 protein. Among 870,000 or so distinct CDR3 sequences listed, more than 25% were seen once. The material sequenced was blood. Receptors originate from a woman older than 75 in good health. The CDR3 runs from the conserved cysteine through the conserved F or W. The D gene is left open where the match is weak. The size field is filled for only some rows; it gives once, few, many or a size class.

J gene: TRBJ2-5; D gene: .; V gene: TRBV7-8; clone size: .; CDR3 protein: CASSFRRGGETQYF; CDR3 DNA: TGTGCCAGCAGCTTCAGGCGAGGGGGGGAGACCCAGTACTTC
J gene: TRBJ2-3; D gene: TRBD2; V gene: TRBV20-1; clone size: few; CDR3 protein: CSAQALAGPTDTQYF; CDR3 DNA: TGCAGTGCTCAGGCGCTAGCGGGGCCCACAGATACGCAGTATTTT
J gene: TRBJ1-5; D gene: TRBD1; V gene: TRBV10-3; clone size: .; CDR3 protein: CAISESRDRASAQHF; CDR3 DNA: TGTGCCATCAGTGAGTCCAGGGACAGGGCCTCGGCCCAGCATTTT
J gene: TRBJ1-6; D gene: .; V gene: TRBV7-9; clone size: .; CDR3 protein: CASTDSLGSYNSPLHF; CDR3 DNA: TGTGCCAGCACCGACAGCCTCGGCTCCTATAATTCACCCCTCCACTTT
J gene: TRBJ1-2; D gene: TRBD1; V gene: TRBV10-3; clone size: .; CDR3 protein: CAISESGTGVIYGYTF; CDR3 DNA: TGTGCCATCAGTGAGTCAGGGACAGGGGTAATCTATGGCTACACCTTC
J gene: TRBJ2-7; D gene: .; V gene: TRBV3-1; clone size: many; CDR3 protein: CASSQTGTEQYF; CDR3 DNA: TGTGCCAGCAGCCAGACAGGTACCGAGCAGTACTTC
J gene: TRBJ2-1; D gene: .; V gene: TRBV7-2; clone size: .; CDR3 protein: CASSSPFGDEQFF; CDR3 DNA: TGTGCCAGCAGCTCACCCTTCGGGGATGAGCAGTTCTTC
J gene: TRBJ2-1; D gene: TRBD2; V gene: TRBV9; clone size: .; CDR3 protein: CASSVVGGGFIDEQFF; CDR3 DNA: TGTGCCAGCAGCGTAGTTGGGGGGGGGTTTATAGATGAGCAGTTCTTC
J gene: TRBJ1-2; D gene: .; V gene: TRBV12-3/TRBV12-4; clone size: .; CDR3 protein: CASSVIRDDGYTF; CDR3 DNA: TGTGCCAGCAGTGTAATCCGGGACGATGGCTACACCTTC
J gene: TRBJ1-2; D gene: .; V gene: TRBV2; clone size: few; CDR3 protein: CASTGLNALYGYTF; CDR3 DNA: TGTGCCAGCACGGGGTTAAACGCCCTATATGGCTACACCTTC
J gene: TRBJ2-3; D gene: TRBD1; V gene: TRBV20-1; clone size: many; CDR3 protein: CSASPRTGSLLDTQYF; CDR3 DNA: TGCAGTGCTAGTCCCCGGACAGGATCCTTGCTAGATACGCAGTATTTT
J gene: TRBJ2-1; D gene: .; V gene: TRBV7-2; clone size: many; CDR3 protein: CASGDRAGYNEQFF; CDR3 DNA: TGTGCCAGTGGAGACAGGGCGGGGTACAATGAGCAGTTCTTC
J gene: TRBJ1-5; D gene: .; V gene: TRBV6-1; clone size: .; CDR3 protein: CASSELRGLEEPQHF; CDR3 DNA: TGTGCCAGCAGTGAATTACGGGGACTTGAAGAGCCCCAGCATTTT
J gene: TRBJ2-3; D gene: TRBD2; V gene: TRBV5-5; clone size: few; CDR3 protein: CASSKTVVGGGDTQYF; CDR3 DNA: TGTGCCAGCAGCAAAACTGTAGTGGGGGGGGGGGATACGCAGTATTTT
J gene: TRBJ1-6; D gene: TRBD1; V gene: TRBV28; clone size: .; CDR3 protein: CASSPVRDSSYNSPLHF; CDR3 DNA: TGTGCCAGCAGTCCAGTGAGGGACAGCTCCTATAATTCACCCCTCCACTTT
J gene: TRBJ2-5; D gene: .; V gene: TRBV20-1; clone size: .; CDR3 protein: CSAPELGAETQYF; CDR3 DNA: TGCAGTGCTCCTGAGTTAGGGGCGGAGACCCAGTACTTC
J gene: TRBJ1-1; D gene: .; V gene: TRBV6-2/TRBV6-3; clone size: .; CDR3 protein: CASSYSKGGRRAEAFF; CDR3 DNA: TGTGCCAGCAGTTACTCGAAGGGTGGGAGAAGGGCTGAAGCTTTCTTT
J gene: TRBJ2-5; D gene: TRBD2; V gene: TRBV20-1; clone size: many; CDR3 protein: CSAREWAGGMETQYF; CDR3 DNA: TGCAGTGCTAGAGAGTGGGCGGGGGGAATGGAGACCCAGTACTTC
J gene: TRBJ2-7; D gene: .; V gene: TRBV4-1; clone size: .; CDR3 protein: CASSQENGGSYEQYF; CDR3 DNA: TGCGCCAGCAGCCAAGAGAATGGGGGCAGCTACGAGCAGTACTTC
J gene: TRBJ2-1; D gene: .; V gene: TRBV3-1; clone size: many; CDR3 protein: CASSGAHEQFF; CDR3 DNA: TGTGCCAGCAGTGGGGCGCATGAGCAGTTCTTC
J gene: TRBJ1-2; D gene: TRBD1; V gene: TRBV5-1; clone size: many; CDR3 protein: CASSGTGDYGYTF; CDR3 DNA: TGCGCCAGCAGCGGAACAGGGGACTATGGCTACACCTTC
J gene: TRBJ2-3; D gene: TRBD1; V gene: TRBV27; clone size: many; CDR3 protein: CASSSQGANTDTQYF; CDR3 DNA: TGTGCCAGCAGTTCGCAGGGGGCCAACACAGATACGCAGTATTTT
J gene: TRBJ2-5; D gene: .; V gene: TRBV10-1; clone size: .; CDR3 protein: CASREDAFGETQYF; CDR3 DNA: TGCGCCAGCAGGGAAGATGCGTTCGGGGAGACCCAGTACTTC
J gene: TRBJ2-3; D gene: .; V gene: TRBV6-5; clone size: few; CDR3 protein: CASTPRGPPHTQYF; CDR3 DNA: TGTGCCAGCACCCCCCGGGGACCGCCCCATACGCAGTATTTT
J gene: TRBJ2-1; D gene: .; V gene: TRBV3-1; clone size: many; CDR3 protein: CASSQVGASEQFF; CDR3 DNA: TGTGCCAGCAGCCAAGTAGGGGCTAGTGAGCAGTTCTTC
J gene: TRBJ2-5; D gene: .; V gene: TRBV7-2; clone size: many; CDR3 protein: CASRGTETQYF; CDR3 DNA: TGTGCCAGCAGAGGGACAGAGACCCAGTACTTC
J gene: TRBJ2-6; D gene: TRBD1; V gene: TRBV4-3; clone size: many; CDR3 protein: CASSQLTGAGANVLTF; CDR3 DNA: TGCGCCAGCAGCCAACTTACAGGGGCAGGGGCCAACGTCCTGACTTTC
J gene: TRBJ2-7; D gene: TRBD1; V gene: TRBV10-3; clone size: .; CDR3 protein: CAISEPARQGSAQYF; CDR3 DNA: TGTGCCATCAGTGAGCCCGCTCGACAGGGTTCGGCCCAGTACTTC
J gene: TRBJ2-3; D gene: TRBD2; V gene: TRBV12-3/TRBV12-4; clone size: .; CDR3 protein: CASSPSGGRADTQYF; CDR3 DNA: TGTGCCAGCAGTCCATCCGGGGGGAGAGCAGATACGCAGTATTTT
J gene: TRBJ1-2; D gene: .; V gene: TRBV30; clone size: few; CDR3 protein: CAWRWPNHYGYTF; CDR3 DNA: TGTGCCTGGAGGTGGCCGAATCACTATGGCTACACCTTC
J gene: TRBJ1-5; D gene: .; V gene: TRBV19; clone size: few; CDR3 protein: CASSIGVSSAQPQHF; CDR3 DNA: TGTGCCAGTAGTATAGGGGTCAGCTCAGCCCAGCCCCAGCATTTT
J gene: TRBJ2-5; D gene: .; V gene: TRBV24-1; clone size: .; CDR3 protein: CATSRGRGIQETQYF; CDR3 DNA: TGTGCCACCAGTAGGGGGAGGGGTATCCAAGAGACCCAGTACTTC
J gene: TRBJ2-7; D gene: TRBD2; V gene: TRBV7-2; clone size: .; CDR3 protein: CASSLGQSSGGYEQYF; CDR3 DNA: TGTGCCAGCAGCTTAGGACAATCTAGCGGGGGCTACGAGCAGTACTTC
J gene: TRBJ2-3; D gene: .; V gene: TRBV6-2/TRBV6-3; clone size: many; CDR3 protein: CASSHHPPDTQYF; CDR3 DNA: TGTGCCAGCAGTCACCACCCCCCAGATACGCAGTATTTT
J gene: TRBJ1-5; D gene: .; V gene: TRBV10-3; clone size: many; CDR3 protein: CAISEFQEPNQPQHF; CDR3 DNA: TGTGCCATCAGTGAATTTCAGGAGCCCAATCAGCCCCAGCATTTT
J gene: TRBJ2-1; D gene: TRBD1; V gene: TRBV24-1; clone size: many; CDR3 protein: CATSDSGQRAGNEQFF; CDR3 DNA: TGTGCCACCAGTGACTCGGGACAGAGGGCGGGTAATGAGCAGTTCTTC
J gene: TRBJ2-3; D gene: TRBD1; V gene: TRBV5-1; clone size: many; CDR3 protein: CASRQTGASTDTQYF; CDR3 DNA: TGCGCCAGCAGACAGACAGGGGCTAGCACAGATACGCAGTATTTT
J gene: TRBJ2-1; D gene: .; V gene: TRBV5-5; clone size: many; CDR3 protein: CASSFPGQEQFF; CDR3 DNA: TGTGCCAGCAGCTTTCCTGGACAGGAGCAGTTCTTC
J gene: TRBJ2-3; D gene: .; V gene: TRBV10-1; clone size: .; CDR3 protein: CASSASPGAISTDTQYF; CDR3 DNA: TGCGCCAGCAGTGCAAGCCCGGGAGCAATTAGCACAGATACGCAGTATTTT
J gene: TRBJ2-1; D gene: TRBD2; V gene: TRBV11-2; clone size: once; CDR3 protein: CVSSLASGLNEQFF; CDR3 DNA: TGTGTCAGCAGCTTAGCTAGCGGTCTCAATGAGCAGTTCTTC
J gene: TRBJ1-1; D gene: .; V gene: TRBV3-1; clone size: .; CDR3 protein: CTSSQAGLLSQGYNTEAFF; CDR3 DNA: TGTACCAGCAGCCAAGCAGGACTTCTCTCCCAGGGGTATAACACTGAAGCTTTCTTT
J gene: TRBJ2-1; D gene: .; V gene: TRBV4-2; clone size: many; CDR3 protein: CASSQSGGLYNEQFF; CDR3 DNA: TGTGCCAGCAGCCAATCCGGGGGCCTCTACAATGAGCAGTTCTTC
J gene: TRBJ2-5; D gene: .; V gene: TRBV5-1; clone size: .; CDR3 protein: CASSEQGMEQYF; CDR3 DNA: TGCGCCAGCAGTGAACAGGGTATGGAGCAGTACTTC
J gene: TRBJ1-1; D gene: .; V gene: TRBV6-1; clone size: few; CDR3 protein: CASSEGWLTFTFDTEAFF; CDR3 DNA: TGTGCCAGCAGTGAAGGTTGGCTTACGTTCACTTTCGACACTGAAGCTTTCTTT
J gene: TRBJ2-5; D gene: .; V gene: TRBV4-1; clone size: many; CDR3 protein: CASSSAGVQETQYF; CDR3 DNA: TGCGCCAGCAGTTCGGCAGGGGTCCAAGAGACCCAGTACTTC
J gene: TRBJ2-7; D gene: .; V gene: TRBV7-8; clone size: many; CDR3 protein: CASRTTGDLRQYF; CDR3 DNA: TGTGCCAGCAGGACGACTGGGGACCTAAGGCAGTACTTC
J gene: TRBJ2-3; D gene: .; V gene: TRBV2; clone size: many; CDR3 protein: CASRPGFGGADTQYF; CDR3 DNA: TGTGCCAGCAGGCCCGGATTTGGGGGCGCAGATACGCAGTATTTT
J gene: TRBJ2-1; D gene: .; V gene: TRBV7-2; clone size: .; CDR3 protein: CVSSLGHRGANQQFF; CDR3 DNA: TGTGTCAGCAGCCTAGGACACCGAGGGGCCAATCAGCAGTTCTTC
J gene: TRBJ2-1; D gene: TRBD2; V gene: TRBV6-2/TRBV6-3; clone size: many; CDR3 protein: CASSYRRRAGGFSYNEQFF; CDR3 DNA: TGTGCCAGCAGTTACAGACGTCGGGCGGGGGGGTTCTCCTACAATGAGCAGTTCTTC